This T cell receptor beta chain was documented in a study of CD8 T cells in Susac syndrome. Overall study: Patients with Susac syndrome were therapy-naive, on corticosteroids, or on intravenous immunoglobulin alone at the time that blood was drawn.

Patients with Susac syndrome showed fulfilment of recently defined diagnostic criteria for definite or probable disease. Purification of the CD8+ and CD4+ T cells relied on negative isolation, and TEMRA cells underwent FACS enrichment. With respect to this clonotype: Germline and junction disagree at one end, which may indicate a read error.

With random hexamers, 0.5 to 1 ug RNA was reverse transcribed. The method of amplification for TCR beta CDR3 was immunoSEQ multiplex PCR, covering 54 Vbeta and 13 Jbeta. Using its own MiXCR run on the immunoSEQ multiplex PCR reads, TCRdb lists one record per CDR3 protein. The profile shows under 200,000 distinct CDR3 sequences, 90% to 97% of them singletons. The source of this sequence is a human donor with Susac syndrome. The source material was CD4+ T cells from PBMCs.

DNA for the CDR3: TGTGCCAGCAGCTTACTTCCGGGAACCGGACACTTC. Its protein is CASSLLPGTGHF. The rearrangement joins TRBV7-9 to TRBJ2-5, with D maybe TRBD2 (5 bases). The germline V gene has CDR1 SEHNR and CDR2 FQNEAQ (reference sequence). The CDR3 loop spans 12 amino acids.